Listed here is a single T cell receptor (beta chain). This clone was seen a few times. It lacks a known antigen. Base-call qualities are not available, and no considerably larger clone is one nucleotide away. This entry is derived from a study of blood T cell repertoires in COVID-19 (dated by TCRdb to 2020 to 2021). For the wider study: Collaborator samples came from the United States, Italy and Spain and covered acute and convalescent phases of COVID-19. Samples came from the ongoing ImmuneRACE study (first 160 participants) plus 1,254 subjects from 6 global collaborators. The material from the prospective study consisted of cDNA or gDNA derived from T cells, B-cell-depleted T cells, or PBMCs. The sample metadata nearly always contained a de-identified subject ID, COVID-19 status, age in years and sex. The repertoires were made available in a free public database intended to serve as a resource for research on the immune response to SARS-CoV-2. HLA class I and class II types, where available, came from metadata supplied by the sample provider rather than from assay-based typing. Deeply sampled blood TCRbeta repertoires from subjects exposed to, actively infected with, or recovered from COVID-19 were included in the dataset.

TCRbeta CDR3 regions were amplified from genomic DNA using the immunoSEQ Assay, a bias-controlled multiplex PCR. As for the authors' bioinformatics: Within the assay, amplification of reference gene primers was used to estimate how many nucleated cells each sample contained. To quantify the absolute abundance of each unique TCRbeta CDR3 rearrangement, sequence reads were collapsed and filtered. For each sample, productive Simpson clonality was calculated as the square root of Simpson's diversity index over productive rearrangements. The table comes from immuneACCESS by way of TCRdb, which keeps in-frame sequences with V and J called. Part of the clones is missing from these tables; in studies checked, under half for an unresolved V gene and the rest for unknown reasons. V and J calls and clone size follow that table, whereas D and trimming were derived from the DNA. The sample yields about 91,000 clones; approximately 76% were counted once. Of the sample, more than 6.5% falls within the top ten clones.

CDR1 LNHNV and CDR2 YYDKDF are derived from the germline V gene (reference sequence). A distance of 8 bases separates the germline ends of V and J, which lose 5 bases and 4 bases respectively. From cysteine to phenylalanine, the CDR3 is 13 amino acids long. The kept DNA is CDR3 alone, 39 bases in frame from the first base. The collaborating institutions used their own protocols to collect whole blood in K2EDTA tubes. For TCRbeta analysis, collaborator samples were shipped as frozen whole blood, as isolated PBMCs, or as DNA extracted from either sample type. Broad study findings and their caveats: Clinical and demographic metadata were provided uncurated, with the amount varying by source and participant.

The rearranged chain carries TRBV15 and TRBJ1-4; perhaps TRBD1 is the D gene, with 6 bases matching. This TCR was recovered from a man in his sixties or seventies with acute or convalescent COVID-19. The sample consisted of peripheral blood. The nucleotides are TGTGCCACCAGCGTACAGGGTAATGAAAAACTGTTTTTT. Its coded protein is CATSVQGNEKLFF.